The sequence of this T cell receptor beta chain was determined in a study of blood T cell repertoires in COVID-19. Study overall: Specimens from acute and convalescent COVID-19 originated in the United States, Italy and Spain. The analysed material was cDNA or gDNA that came from T cells, B-cell-depleted T cells, or PBMCs.

Authors' processing steps: The assay estimated nucleated cells by amplifying reference gene primers. Measured with immunoSEQ multiplex PCR; TCRdb has only the in-frame clones, and not every one. V and J calls and clone size come straight from that table; D and trimming were deduced from the DNA. The data show 250,000 to 300,000 clones, about nine tenths seen once. Germline V CDR1 and CDR2: KGHSH, LQKENI. The ends were cut back, 3 bases at V and 5 bases at J, with 10 bases in the middle. The CDR3 extends over 13 amino acids. Seattle's cohort entered during active infection and was followed longitudinally.

The J gene is TRBJ1-1, the V gene TRBV18; no definite D call. The receptor was isolated from a woman in her thirties with COVID-19, enrolled during active disease. The sample was peripheral blood. The CDR3 loop reads CASSPILETEAFF. In DNA form, the CDR3 reads TGTGCCAGCTCACCTATCTTGGAGACTGAAGCTTTCTTT.